The next 22 T cell receptor beta chains were all read from a single sample in a study of T cell changes during pregnancy in multiple sclerosis. Sequencing used immunoSEQ multiplex PCR; TCRdb keeps in-frame clones, though not all of them. The sample yields approximately 100,000 clones, about 91% seen once. Sequenced here: peripheral blood, sampled in the second trimester of pregnancy. The receptor set was obtained from a female donor with multiple sclerosis, enrolled in a pregnancy study.

The CDR3: CASSGSTGTYGYTF. The DNA of the CDR3 is TGTGCCAGCAGTGGATCGACAGGGACCTATGGCTACACCTTC. The chain recombines TRBV2 with TRBJ1-2, with 7 bases fitting TRBD1. The junction had 6 bases not matched to a gene; V was cut back by 4 bases and J by 4 bases. The CDR3 loop spans 14 amino acids. Germline V lookup: CDR1 SNHLY, CDR2 FYNNEI.

In this sample, this clone turned up once. The chain carries TRBV5-1 and TRBJ2-3, with D possibly TRBD2 on 5 matching bases. CDR1 is SGHRS and CDR2 is YFSETQ in the germline V gene. This CDR3 region has 14 residues. Trimming removed 1 base at V and 4 bases at J, with 10 bases between. The CDR3 protein is CASSLSGGPDTQYF. The CDR3 DNA is TGCGCCAGCAGCTTGTCTGGAGGCCCAGATACGCAGTATTTT.

This sequence joins TRBV2 and TRBJ2-7; D might be TRBD1 (5 bases). The CDR3 is made up of 14 amino acids. The germline gives CDR1 SNHLY, CDR2 FYNNEI. Trimming cost V 2 bases and J 3 bases, with 11 bases left between them. The CDR3 reads CASSEITGRYEQYF. CDR3 DNA: TGTGCCAGCAGTGAAATTACAGGCCGCTACGAGCAGTACTTC.

The CDR3 DNA follows: TGTGCCAGCAGTTTACCCTCCCCCCCGCGGGAGGGAAGGACAGATACGCAGTATTTT. Translated, it gives CASSLPSPPREGRTDTQYF. The V and J genes are TRBV28 and TRBJ2-3, with TRBD2 matching 9 bases. V shed 2 bases, J shed 3 bases, and the junction held 15 bases outside the gene matches. CDR1 MDHEN and CDR2 SYDVKM come from the germline V gene. The length of the CDR3 is 19 residues.

The rearrangement links TRBV5-6 to TRBJ1-2, with 7 bases that match TRBD1. The V gene end was trimmed by 4 bases and the J gene end by 3 bases; junction bases not matched to a gene: 6. Germline-derived CDR1 and CDR2 are SGHDT and YYEEEE. The CDR3 runs 14 residues. The CDR3 protein is CASSVTGYDYGYTF. The CDR3 DNA reads as TGTGCCAGCAGCGTGACAGGGTACGACTATGGCTACACCTTC.

The chain carries TRBV28 and TRBJ1-4; D is ambiguous. The germline V gene has CDR1 MDHEN and CDR2 SYDVKM. This CDR3 region has 14 residues. With 2 bases removed from V and 2 bases from J, the gap between germline ends came to 6 bases. In DNA form, the CDR3 reads TGTGCCAGCAGTTTAAGGAGTACTAATGAAAAACTGTTTTTT. Translating it yields CASSLRSTNEKLFF.

The chain uses TRBV29-1 and TRBJ2-7; D uncertain. The CDR3 loop spans 12 amino acids. V was trimmed by 5 bases and J by 2 bases, leaving 10 bases between them. Germline CDR1 is SQVTM and CDR2 is ANQGSEA. CDR3 region: CSVRLSTYEQYF. CDR3 DNA: TGCAGCGTTCGACTCTCGACCTACGAGCAGTACTTC.

This rearrangement joins TRBV7-9 to TRBJ2-1, with 8 bases aligning to TRBD2. This CDR3 has 13 amino acids. The trim removed 7 bases at V and 7 bases at J, leaving 6 bases unmatched. The germline gives CDR1 SEHNR, CDR2 FQNEAQ (reference sequence). CDR3 DNA: TGTGCCAGCACCTTGGGACTAGGAAATGAGCAGTTCTTC. It specifies CASTLGLGNEQFF.

This clone was seen only once. Here the CDR3 reads CASGRRASGSSEQYF. The CDR3 DNA sequence: TGTGCCAGCGGAAGAAGGGCTAGCGGGAGCTCCGAGCAGTACTTC. The chain joins TRBV27 to TRBJ2-7, with 10 bases fitting TRBD2. V lost 8 bases to trimming and J lost 6 bases; unmatched junction nucleotides: 13. Germline V lookup: CDR1 MNHEY, CDR2 SMNVEV (reference sequence). CDR3 length: 15 residues.

This chain uses TRBV2 with TRBJ2-5, with 8 bases that match TRBD2. Germline CDR1 is SNHLY and CDR2 is FYNNEI. The CDR3 loop spans 15 amino acids. V shed 7 bases and J 6 bases; nucleotides not matched to a gene: 13. DNA for the CDR3: TGTGCCAGCACCTTATCGCGGGAGGTTACGAAGACCCAGTACTTC. It encodes CASTLSREVTKTQYF. Looking up the rest from reference TRBV2 and TRBJ2-5 gives the full variable domain: EPEVTQTPSHQVTQMGQEVILRCVPISNHLYFYWYRQILGQKVEFLVSFYNNEISEKSEIFDDQFSVERPDGSNFTLKIRSTKLEDSAMYFCASTLSREVTKTQYFGPGTRLLVL.

V usage is TRBV27 and J usage is TRBJ2-1; TRBD1 matches at 11 bases. The germline CDR1 and CDR2 sequences are MNHEY and SMNVEV (reference sequence). The V gene end was trimmed by 2 bases and the J gene end by 8 bases; junction bases not matched to a gene: 8. The CDR3 sequence is 16 residues long. CDR3: CASSLRWDRGRDEQFF. The DNA for the CDR3 is TGTGCCAGCAGTTTACGATGGGACAGGGGGAGGGATGAGCAGTTCTTC.

The chain links TRBV23-1 to TRBJ1-5; TRBD1 matches at 7 bases. TRBV23-1 is filed as an ORF, its function uncertain. CDR3 length: 17 residues. Losses at the gene ends were 3 bases for V and 2 bases for J; bases not matched to a gene: 10. The CDR3 coding sequence is TGCGCCAGCAGTCACCCCGGACAGGAGGGACGCAATCAGCCCCAGCATTTT. It encodes CASSHPGQEGRNQPQHF.

J is TRBJ1-3 and V is TRBV15, with 7 bases that match TRBD1. V trimming: 9 bases; J trimming: 0 bases; junction bases outside the gene matches: 2. The CDR3 is 13 residues long. The germline CDR1 and CDR2 sequences are LNHNV and YYDKDF (reference sequence). CDR3 sequence (DNA): TGTGCCACAGGGACAGCCTCTGGAAACACCATATATTTT. Its protein is CATGTASGNTIYF. Full variable domain (remainder filled in from reference TRBV15 and TRBJ1-3): DAMVIQNPRYQVTQFGKPVTLSCSQTLNHNVMYWYQQKSSQAPKLLFHYYDKDFNNEADTPDNFQSRRPNTSFCFLDIRSPGLGDTAMYLCATGTASGNTIYFGEGSWLTVV.

This chain uses TRBV4-2 with TRBJ2-1; 9 bases align to TRBD2. The V gene's germline CDR1 is LGHNA and CDR2 YNFKEQ. V was pared by 0 bases and J by 2 bases, with 5 bases of the junction left unmatched. The CDR3 has 17 amino acids. In DNA form, the CDR3 reads TGTGCCAGCAGCCAAGACCCAGCGGGAGGACCCTACAATGAGCAGTTCTTC. Encoded protein: CASSQDPAGGPYNEQFF.

The chain recombines TRBV27 with TRBJ2-1, with 9 bases identical to TRBD2. The CDR3 consists of 17 residues. V was clipped by 5 bases and J by 8 bases; unmatched bases: 16. In germline, CDR1 is MNHEY, CDR2 SMNVEV (reference sequence). The CDR3 DNA sequence: TGTGCCAGCAGTGTGGTCTGGCTAGCGGGGATGGGTCATGAGCAGTTCTTC. It is translated as CASSVVWLAGMGHEQFF.

The V gene is TRBV6-5, the J gene TRBJ2-3, with D perhaps TRBD2 (7 bases). Germline CDR1 MNHEY, CDR2 SVGAGI. Trimming removed 6 bases from V and 5 bases from J, with 15 bases in between. The CDR3 contains 14 residues. The CDR3 is CASRNRGALDTQYF. Written as DNA, the CDR3 is TGTGCCAGCAGAAACCGGGGGGCCCTAGATACGCAGTATTTT.

The chain uses TRBV7-9 and TRBJ2-7; TRBD2 matches at 8 bases. This CDR3 region has 16 residues. V lost 11 bases and J lost 2; bases outside the gene matches: 17. Germline assignment: CDR1 SEHNR and CDR2 FQNEAQ (reference sequence). The CDR3 region is CAAAGGREVGPYEQYF. As DNA, the CDR3 is TGTGCCGCGGCCGGGGGGCGGGAGGTCGGTCCCTACGAGCAGTACTTC.

V gene TRBV6-5 combines with J gene TRBJ1-1; D unresolved. Germline V gene data show CDR1 as MNHEY and CDR2 as SVGAGI. The CDR3 consists of 15 residues. Trimming removed 0 bases at V and 4 bases at J, with 12 bases between. CDR3 amino acids: CASSYSNGQFTEAFF. The CDR3 bases are TGTGCCAGCAGTTACTCGAATGGGCAGTTCACTGAAGCTTTCTTT.

This clone appeared a single time. The rearrangement joins TRBV2 to TRBJ1-1; 9 nucleotides agree with TRBD1. V dropped 8 bases and J dropped 3; count of bases not matched to a gene: 10. The germline gives CDR1 SNHLY, CDR2 FYNNEI. This CDR3 comprises 15 residues. As DNA, the CDR3 is TGTGCCAGCGGGGAACAGGGGGCGCGGCACACTGAAGCTTTCTTT. Its translation is CASGEQGARHTEAFF.

This sequence joins TRBV19 and TRBJ2-1, with D possibly being TRBD2 (6 bases). The germline gives CDR1 LNHDA, CDR2 SQIVND (reference sequence). The CDR3 loop spans 13 amino acids. V lost 6 bases, J lost 10 bases, and 16 bases lay in between. CDR3 amino acids: CASSLGGSGEQFF. The CDR3 DNA sequence: TGTGCCAGTAGCCTGGGTGGTAGCGGAGAGCAGTTCTTC.

The V gene is TRBV7-9, the J gene TRBJ2-2, with D perhaps TRBD1 (6 bases). Per the germline V gene, CDR1 is SEHNR and CDR2 is FQNEAQ (reference sequence). V lost 5 bases and J lost 7, with 11 bases in between. The CDR3 spans 13 residues. CDR3 in amino acids: CASSVQGFGELFF. In nucleotides, the CDR3 is TGTGCCAGCAGCGTACAGGGTTTCGGGGAGCTGTTTTTT.

The sample holds a few counts of this clone. The chain links TRBV5-5 to TRBJ1-5; 7 positions match TRBD1. J lost 3 bases, V lost 1 base, and 7 bases had no gene match. The CDR3 is 16 amino acids. CDR1 and CDR2 from the germline V gene are SGHKS and YYEKEE (reference sequence). The CDR3 here is CASSLLGTANNQPQHF. CDR3 sequence (DNA): TGTGCCAGCAGCTTGTTGGGGACAGCAAACAATCAGCCCCAGCATTTT.